The entry that follows covers one T cell receptor (beta chain) sequence. The clone's antigen remains unknown. Base qualities are missing; no much larger clone stands one base away. Genomic DNA was extracted from sorted cells for sequencing of the TCRbeta CDR3 region. The immunoSEQ Assay was used to sequence the TCRbeta CDR3 regions. Here the immuneACCESS table is served through TCRdb, limited to in-frame sequences with V and J called. Missing clones are a known gap in these copies; in checked studies unresolved V genes cover under half, and the rest lacks a known reason. The sample table contains some 150,000 clones; only one count was recorded for around 93% of them. The ten top clones hold about 0.93% of the sample. The data stem from a study of OX40 agonist ivuxolimab in advanced cancers. Background for the entire study: Ivuxolimab was an agonistic, fully human IgG2 monoclonal antibody directed against OX40 (CD134), a costimulatory receptor. Intravenous ivuxolimab was administered to patients every 2 weeks at six dose levels: 0.01, 0.1, 0.3, 1.5, 3 and 10 mg/kg. Of the approximately 54 dose-escalation patients, hepatocellular carcinoma was present in about 20, melanoma in roughly 15, renal cell carcinoma in 9 and head and neck cancer in 9. In the dose-escalation cohort, approximately 80% of patients were male, and the mean age was approximately 60 years with a range of about 20 to 80. Patients were allowed to have had prior anti-PD-1, anti-PD-L1 or anti-CTLA-4 therapy, and 40% of the dose-escalation patients had previously received checkpoint inhibitors. Three dose-escalation patients achieved partial responses, one with hepatocellular carcinoma and two with cutaneous melanoma. Peripheral TCRbeta sequencing aimed to test whether ivuxolimab altered TCR sequence diversity and caused clonal T-cell expansion. The paper reports the monotherapy dose-escalation portion (N = 52 patients) of the phase I ivuxolimab trial.

The CDR3, from cysteine to phenylalanine, totals 14 residues. The read is trimmed to its CDR3 DNA, 42 bases read in frame from base 1. The germline V gene yields SGHRS for CDR1 and YFSETQ for CDR2. The V and J ends are trimmed by 0 bases and 3 bases, leaving 9 bases between them. The trial excluded patients who had a history of autoimmune disease or who were on systemic immunosuppression. Peripheral blood for TCR sequencing was drawn from every dose cohort at baseline, at cycle 4 day 1 and at cycle 7 day 1. Samples came from an open-label, multicenter, first-in-human phase I dose-escalation trial of ivuxolimab. The trial enrolled adults with locally advanced or metastatic head and neck squamous cell, hepatocellular, melanoma or renal cell carcinoma. Before TCR sequencing, CD4+ T cells and CD8+ T cells were sorted from peripheral blood as separate populations. Beyond this particular receptor, the publication reports: Low levels of normalized T-cell clonal expansion were also seen in some nonresponding patients. In the 0.1-3.0 mg/kg groups, partial responders had among the lowest normalized peripheral clonal expansion, particularly in CD8+ T cells. After ivuxolimab, more expanded clones were found on average in CD8+ T cells than in CD4+ T cells. At doses of 0.1 to 3.0 mg/kg, clonal expansion of both CD4+ and CD8+ T cells in blood was seen between baseline and week 6. Which antigens the clonally expanded peripheral T cells were specific for was not determined.

The receptor's source is an adult with an advanced solid tumor such as melanoma, head and neck, liver or kidney cancer. Recombination connected TRBV5-1 to TRBJ1-1; the D gene lacks a confident call. This specimen consisted of CD4+ or CD8+ T cells sorted from blood, obtained in a trial of the OX40 agonist ivuxolimab. The CDR3 is CASSLAWEDTEAFF. The nucleotides are TGCGCCAGCAGCTTGGCCTGGGAGGACACTGAAGCTTTCTTT.